These 13 T cell receptor beta chains originate from one sample sequenced in a study of control samples from healthy donors and cancer patients. Some clones are missing from TCRdb's copy, which holds only in-frame ones; the method was immunoSEQ multiplex PCR. This sample carries approximately 220,000 clones, 90% to 95% of them seen once, and the ten largest clones take 1.5%. Sequencing used blood. These receptor sequences come from a man aged 50-60 years in good health.

The genes are TRBV15 and TRBJ1-5, with 7 bases fitting TRBD1. V gave up 4 bases and J gave up 4 bases; unmatched junction bases: 4. This CDR3 spans 14 amino acids. Germline values: CDR1 LNHNV, CDR2 YYDKDF (reference sequence). The CDR3: CATSTGGENQPQHF. The CDR3 DNA follows: TGTGCCACCAGCACAGGGGGTGAGAATCAGCCCCAGCATTTT. Supplemented by reference TRBV15 and TRBJ1-5, the full variable domain reads DAMVIQNPRYQVTQFGKPVTLSCSQTLNHNVMYWYQQKSSQAPKLLFHYYDKDFNNEADTPDNFQSRRPNTSFCFLDIRSPGLGDTAMYLCATSTGGENQPQHFGDGTRLSIL.

The chain uses TRBV4-1 and TRBJ2-7, with TRBD2 as a possible D gene (7 bases). The CDR3 length is 16 residues. The ends were cut back, 3 bases at V and 2 bases at J, with 17 bases in the middle. Germline lookup yields CDR1 MGHRA and CDR2 YSYEKL. The CDR3 nucleotides read TGCGCCAGCAGCCAGGGGGAGGGACACCCAACCTACGAGCAGTACTTC. It translates to CASSQGEGHPTYEQYF.

The rearrangement links TRBV6-4 to TRBJ2-3; 13 nucleotides match TRBD2. The CDR3 loop spans 15 amino acids. The V gene's germline CDR1 is MRHNA and CDR2 SNTAGT. J was trimmed by 4 bases and V by 2 bases; bases with no gene match: 0. CDR3 loop: CASSDTSGGADTQYF. The CDR3 nucleotides read TGTGCCAGCAGTGACACTAGCGGGGGGGCAGATACGCAGTATTTT.

The chain joins TRBV9 to TRBJ1-2; D remains ambiguous. Trimming took off 7 bases at V and 8 bases at J, with 15 bases between the two ends. The germline gives CDR1 SGDLS, CDR2 YYNGEE. The CDR3 runs 12 residues. The CDR3 region is CASGPGGGGYTF. CDR3 DNA sequence: TGTGCCAGCGGCCCCGGAGGAGGCGGCTACACCTTC.

This rearrangement joins TRBV5-1 to TRBJ1-5; D is possibly TRBD1 (5 bases). Germline values: CDR1 SGHRS, CDR2 YFSETQ. CDR3 length equals 13 residues. With 0 bases removed from V and 7 bases from J, the gap between germline ends came to 8 bases. In DNA, the CDR3 is TGCGCCAGCAGCTTGGGGGGGTTGCAGCCCCAGCATTTT. This gives the protein CASSLGGLQPQHF.

This clone was seen a handful of times. The gene calls are TRBV21-1 and TRBJ1-2; the DNA was not compared with TRBD1, the D call given in the table. TRBV21-1 is assigned pseudogene status. This CDR3 is 16 amino acids long. The CDR3 reads CASSNPRLRGNYGYTF. The CDR3 DNA follows: TGTGCCAGCAGCAACCCCCGGCTCAGGGGTAACTATGGCTACACCTTC.

The chain uses TRBV6-5 and TRBJ2-5, with 11 bases matching TRBD2. The J segment lost 2 bases and the V segment lost 7 bases, leaving 6 bases of the junction unmatched. The CDR3 is made up of 15 amino acids. CDR1 is MNHEY and CDR2 is SVGAGI in the germline V gene. The CDR3, as DNA: TGTGCCAGCACCGCCCTAGCGGGGGGACAAGAGACCCAGTACTTC. Protein: CASTALAGGQETQYF.

The gene calls are TRBV7-3 and TRBJ1-2; maybe TRBD1 (5 bases). Germline V CDR1 and CDR2: SGHTA, FQGTGA. The CDR3 covers 13 residues. Trimming pared 5 bases from V and 8 bases from J, leaving 15 bases between. CDR3: CASSPQASGGYTF. The CDR3 DNA is TGTGCCAGCAGCCCACAGGCGTCGGGGGGCTACACCTTC.

The chain employs TRBV24-1 and TRBJ1-4, with 7 positions matching TRBD1. V lost 5 bases to trimming and J lost 6 bases; unmatched junction nucleotides: 5. Germline CDR1 and CDR2: KGHDR and SFDVKD. The CDR3 is made up of 14 amino acids. This CDR3 is CATSASRGDEKLFF. The CDR3 DNA follows: TGTGCCACCAGTGCGAGCAGGGGGGATGAAAAACTGTTTTTT.

The chain recombines TRBV24-1 with TRBJ1-4, with D possibly matching TRBD1 (6 bases). V lost 3 bases, J lost 4 bases, and 8 bases lay in between. This CDR3 is built from 14 residues. Germline V gene lookup returns CDR1 KGHDR and CDR2 SFDVKD. CDR3 loop: CATSDGQNNEKLFF. As DNA, the CDR3 is TGTGCCACCAGTGATGGACAGAATAATGAAAAACTGTTTTTT.

This sequence joins TRBV10-3 and TRBJ2-2, with a tentative D call TRBD1 (5 bases). The CDR3 length is 13 residues. CDR1 is ENHRY and CDR2 is SYGVKD in the germline V gene. The V end was cut by 10 bases, the J end by 4 bases, with 13 bases between. In DNA form, the CDR3 reads TGTGCCACAGGGAATTTGGGCACCGGGGAGCTGTTTTTT. Its protein product is CATGNLGTGELFF.

This chain joins TRBV19 and TRBJ1-1, with 7 bases identical to TRBD1. J gave up 4 bases and V 7 bases, and 6 bases lay outside the gene matches. The CDR3 is 13 amino acids. Germline values: CDR1 LNHDA, CDR2 SQIVND (reference sequence). The CDR3 spells CASKGAWGTEAFF. For the CDR3, the DNA is TGTGCCAGTAAGGGGGCGTGGGGCACTGAAGCTTTCTTT. Supplemented by reference TRBV19 and TRBJ1-1, the full variable domain reads DGGITQSPKYLFRKEGQNVTLSCEQNLNHDAMYWYRQDPGQGLRLIYYSQIVNDFQKGDIAEGYSVSREKKESFPLTVTSAQKNPTAFYLCASKGAWGTEAFFGQGTRLTVV.

The chain recombines TRBV5-3 with TRBJ1-4; 7 bases agree with TRBD1. TRBV5-3 is designated an ORF whose function remains uncertain. This CDR3 is built from 14 residues. Trimming removed 2 bases from V and 7 bases from J; junction bases left unmatched: 5. The CDR3 coding sequence is TGTGCCAGAAGCTTTGACAGGGAAGGTGAAAAACTGTTTTTT. Amino acid sequence: CARSFDREGEKLFF.